Below are 5 T cell receptor beta chains sequenced from a single sample in a study of T cells in Graves' hyperthyroidism and ophthalmopathy. RNA transcripts gave rise to amplified TCR beta CDR3 regions. Primed by the HTBI set, a first-round RT-PCR was run on the TCR CDR3. TCRdb reanalysed the multiplex PCR reads using MiXCR and keeps one entry per CDR3 protein. Of about 360,000 distinct CDR3 sequences in the sample, about 13% are singletons; the top ten hold 9.2%. The sequencing sample was made of blood. These receptors came from a woman aged 18-30 years with Graves' hyperthyroidism.

A remark on this clonotype: This clone may be a read error of a much larger clone one base away. The chain has TRBV12-3 or TRBV12-4 and TRBJ2-7; maybe TRBD2 (6 bases). The V and J ends lost 3 bases and 6 bases respectively, with 15 bases between them. The CDR3 totals 14 residues. This CDR3 is CASSLMEGWCEQYF. The CDR3 DNA sequence: TGTGCCAGCAGTTTGATGGAGGGATGGTGCGAGCAGTACTTC.

There are a few counts of this clonotype. This rearrangement joins TRBV24-1 to TRBJ2-7, with D perhaps being TRBD1 or TRBD2 (6 bases each). The CDR3 sequence is 14 residues long. Trimming left V 6 bases short and J 2 bases short, with 13 bases between. Germline CDR1 reads KGHDR; CDR2 reads SFDVKD. The CDR3 DNA reads as TGTGCCACCAGTCCCTCCGGGGGCGCCTACGAGCAGTACTTC. Its translation: CATSPSGGAYEQYF.

The table lists this clonotype with a few counts. The genes are TRBV9 and TRBJ2-3; D may be TRBD1 (6 bases). In germline, CDR1 is SGDLS, CDR2 YYNGEE. CDR3 size: 13 residues. Between the trimmed V and J ends, which lost 3 bases and 6 bases, there was a span of 11 bases. The CDR3 bases are TGTGCCAGCAGCGCAGGACAGTGGGATACGCAGTATTTT. It codes for CASSAGQWDTQYF.

A remark on this clonotype: Since a much larger clone is just one base distant, this may be a read error. This chain joins TRBV20-1 and TRBJ2-2, with TRBD1 identical over 7 bases. Trimming at V came to 5 bases and at J to 7 bases, leaving 13 bases not matched to a gene. The germline V gene encodes CDR1 DFQATT and CDR2 SNEGSKA (reference sequence). The CDR3 totals 15 residues. The CDR3 loop is CSAWMFPGGSGELFF. The CDR3 DNA reads TGCAGTGCTTGGATGTTTCCAGGGGGAAGCGGGGAGCTGTTTTTT.

This clonotype has a handful of counts. V is TRBV20-1 and J is TRBJ2-1; no reliable D call. CDR3 size: 11 residues. V was cut by 5 bases and J by 10 bases, with 12 bases left in between. The germline V gene has CDR1 DFQATT and CDR2 SNEGSKA (reference sequence). CDR3 protein: CSAGSGGEQFF. The CDR3 DNA reads as TGCAGTGCTGGGTCGGGTGGCGAGCAGTTCTTC.